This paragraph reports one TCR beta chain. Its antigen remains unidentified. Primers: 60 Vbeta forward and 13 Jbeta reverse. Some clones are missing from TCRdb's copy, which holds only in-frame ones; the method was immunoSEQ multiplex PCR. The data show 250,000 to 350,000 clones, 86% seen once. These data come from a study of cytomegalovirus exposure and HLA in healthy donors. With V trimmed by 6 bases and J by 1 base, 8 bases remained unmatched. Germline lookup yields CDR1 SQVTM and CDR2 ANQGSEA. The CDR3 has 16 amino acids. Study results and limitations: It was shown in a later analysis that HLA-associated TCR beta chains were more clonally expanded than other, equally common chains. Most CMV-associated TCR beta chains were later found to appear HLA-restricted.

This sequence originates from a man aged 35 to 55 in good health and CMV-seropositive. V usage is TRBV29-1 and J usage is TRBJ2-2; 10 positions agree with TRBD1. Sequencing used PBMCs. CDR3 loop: CSVSGTGVGNTGELFF. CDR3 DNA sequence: TGCAGCGTCTCCGGGACAGGGGTAGGGAACACCGGGGAGCTGTTTTTT.